This T cell receptor beta chain was identified in a study of T cells in pancreatic ductal adenocarcinoma. The table lists this clone with a count of one. Its matching antigen is unknown. Selected pancreatic ductal adenocarcinoma patients had undergone surgery without neoadjuvant therapy. Per the germline V gene, CDR1 is MNHNS and CDR2 is SASEGT. The CDR3 length is 15 residues. V gave up 2 bases and J gave up 2 bases, with 12 bases separating them. Some clones are missing from TCRdb's copy, which holds only in-frame ones; the method was immunoSEQ multiplex PCR. The data show roughly 100,000 clones, about 95% seen once. Whole-study findings and limits: Tumor samples had fewer productive templates and roughly 7.7-fold fewer unique clonotypes than blood. The resected pancreatic cancer cohort was biased toward the minority with early-stage disease. Mean clonality was about 0.11 in tumors and around 0.068 in blood, not significantly different.

The sequencing sample was made of PBMCs. The clonotype was recovered from a human donor with pancreatic ductal adenocarcinoma. The rearrangement joins TRBV6-1 to TRBJ1-2; maybe TRBD1 (6 bases). The CDR3 is CASSERGGANYGYTF. The CDR3 region has the DNA TGTGCCAGCAGTGAACGGGGGGGCGCCAACTATGGCTACACCTTC.